These 9 T cell receptor beta chains originate from one sample sequenced in a study of T cell changes during pregnancy in multiple sclerosis. Sequencing used immunoSEQ multiplex PCR; TCRdb keeps in-frame clones, though not all of them. The sample yields tens of thousands of clones, 92% seen once. The sample consisted of CD4+ T cells from peripheral blood mononuclear cells, taken after pregnancy. These receptors all stem from a female donor with multiple sclerosis, enrolled in a pregnancy study.

This clone was picked up a small number of times. The chain recombines TRBV7-2 with TRBJ1-2, with TRBD1 matching 7 bases. V lost 7 bases and J lost 2; bases outside the gene matches: 13. From germline, CDR1 is SGHTA and CDR2 FQGNSA. This CDR3 has 16 amino acids. CDR3: CASKIQGIVSNYGYTF. In DNA, the CDR3 is TGTGCCAGCAAGATACAGGGGATAGTGTCCAACTATGGCTACACCTTC. The complete variable domain, with remaining parts taken from reference TRBV7-2 and TRBJ1-2, reads GAGVSQSPSNKVTEKGKDVELRCDPISGHTALYWYRQSLGQGLEFLIYFQGNSAPDKSGLPSDRFSAERTGGSVSTLTIQRTQQEDSAVYLCASKIQGIVSNYGYTFGSGTRLTVV.

This clone ranks as medium-sized. The gene calls are TRBV30 and TRBJ2-1; 8 bases fit TRBD2. V lost 5 bases to trimming and J lost 9 bases; unmatched junction nucleotides: 12. CDR3 size: 14 residues. Per germline, CDR1 GTSNPN and CDR2 SVGIG (reference sequence). The CDR3 DNA reads as TGTGCCTGGGGTGGAGGGCGGGGGGATGGTGAGCAGTTCTTC. Protein sequence: CAWGGGRGDGEQFF.

The chain has TRBV27 and TRBJ2-7; 10 bases agree with TRBD1. J lost 9 bases, V lost 3 bases, and 5 bases had no gene match. The CDR3 covers 13 residues. Germline V lookup: CDR1 MNHEY, CDR2 SMNVEV (reference sequence). The CDR3 DNA is TGTGCCAGCAGTTTGCCGGGACAGGGGAGGCAGTACTTC. It translates to CASSLPGQGRQYF.

The chain recombines TRBV6-1 with TRBJ1-2; 7 positions match TRBD1. V dropped 7 bases and J dropped 3; count of bases not matched to a gene: 8. Per germline, CDR1 MNHNS and CDR2 SASEGT. The CDR3 runs to 14 residues. The CDR3 loop reads CASTPGGTDYGYTF. CDR3 coding DNA: TGTGCCAGCACCCCAGGGGGGACAGACTATGGCTACACCTTC.

The chain is built from TRBV2 and TRBJ1-5; D call uncertain. CDR3 length: 14 amino acids. Looked up from germline, CDR1 is SNHLY and CDR2 is FYNNEI. The V end lost 1 base, the J end lost 2 bases, and 6 bases lay between the germline ends. The CDR3: CASSEGGGNQPQHF. The CDR3 DNA sequence: TGTGCCAGCAGTGAAGGGGGAGGCAATCAGCCCCAGCATTTT.

V gene TRBV18 combines with J gene TRBJ1-5; perhaps TRBD1 as D (5 bases). The CDR3 totals 15 residues. V dropped 3 bases and J dropped 1 base, with 10 bases sitting between them. CDR1 and CDR2 (germline): KGHSH, LQKENI. This CDR3 is CASSPWAGSNQPQHF. The CDR3 DNA sequence: TGTGCCAGCTCACCTTGGGCAGGGAGCAATCAGCCCCAGCATTTT.

A single count supports this clone. The chain joins TRBV7-3 to TRBJ2-1; 12 positions agree with TRBD2. This CDR3 comprises 13 residues. The ends lost 4 bases at V and 13 bases at J; junction bases unmatched: 5. CDR1 and CDR2 from the germline V gene are SGHTA and FQGTGA. Written as DNA, the CDR3 is TGTGCCAGCAGCTCATCGACTAGCGGGAGTCAGTTCTTC. This codes for CASSSSTSGSQFF.

This chain connects TRBV5-1 to TRBJ1-3; 8 bases agree with TRBD1. V shed 1 base and J 0 bases; nucleotides not matched to a gene: 15. CDR3 length equals 20 residues. Germline values: CDR1 SGHRS, CDR2 YFSETQ. CDR3 nucleotide sequence: TGCGCCAGCAGCTTGAAAAGCCTGGGACAGGCTATACTCTCTGGAAACACCATATATTTT. It specifies CASSLKSLGQAILSGNTIYF.

V and J are TRBV30 and TRBJ1-2; TRBD1 might be the D (5 bases). Germline-derived CDR1 and CDR2 are GTSNPN and SVGIG (reference sequence). The V end was cut by 2 bases, the J end by 8 bases, with 12 bases between. This CDR3 region has 12 residues. CDR3 residues: CAWSPDRYGYTF. The CDR3 DNA is TGTGCCTGGAGTCCCGACAGATACGGCTACACCTTC. The full variable domain, rest sourced from reference TRBV30 and TRBJ1-2, is SQTIHQWPATLVQPVGSPLSLECTVEGTSNPNLYWYRQAAGRGLQLLFYSVGIGQISSEVPQNLSASRPQDRQFILSSKKLLLSDSGFYLCAWSPDRYGYTFGSGTRLTVV.